A single TCR beta chain is shown here with its context. What antigen it recognizes has not been identified. One base away there is no much larger clone; base qualities are not given. This sample was included in a study of blood T cell repertoires in COVID-19 (dated by TCRdb to about 2020). Study-wide context: Samples from collaborators originated in the United States, Italy and Spain and spanned both the acute and convalescent phases of COVID-19. Where available, HLA class I and class II types were obtained from metadata supplied by the sample provider rather than from assay-based typing. A de-identified subject ID, COVID-19 status, age in years and sex were almost always included in the sample metadata. The material from the prospective study consisted of cDNA or gDNA derived from T cells, B-cell-depleted T cells, or PBMCs. Subjects who had been exposed to COVID-19, were actively infected with it, or had recovered from it provided the deeply sampled blood TCRbeta repertoires that made up the dataset. A freely available public database, intended as a resource for researchers studying the immune response to SARS-CoV-2, is where the repertoires were released. The samples were drawn from two sources: the first 160 participants of the ongoing ImmuneRACE study, and 1,254 subjects contributed by 6 global collaborators.

In Seattle, one collaborating source enrolled patients while the infection was active and tracked those patients longitudinally over the course of disease. Whole blood was collected in K2EDTA tubes by collaborating institutions according to the institutions' own protocols. Collaborator samples were shipped for TCRbeta analysis as frozen whole blood, isolated PBMCs, or DNA extracted from either sample type. TCRbeta CDR3 regions were amplified from genomic DNA by means of the immunoSEQ Assay, a bias-controlled multiplex PCR. The original pipeline was this. Within the assay, amplification of reference gene primers was used to estimate how many nucleated cells each sample contained. To quantify the absolute abundance of each unique TCRbeta CDR3 rearrangement, sequence reads were collapsed and filtered. For each sample, productive Simpson clonality was calculated by taking the square root of Simpson's diversity index across productive rearrangements. In its TCRdb copy, this immuneACCESS table keeps in-frame sequences only and misses some clones. Where compared with another copy, unresolved V genes explain less than half of these, and the others have no known cause. That table gives V, J and clone size, and the DNA gave D and trimming. A total of some 310,000 clones appear in this sample, 85% to 90% of them only once. The ten biggest clones cover approximately 2.9% of the sample.

CDR1 and CDR2 were assigned from the germline V gene as SGHRS and YFSETQ. The junction carries 9 bases between V and J, which are trimmed by 2 bases and 0 bases respectively. The CDR3 contains 14 residues, cysteine and phenylalanine counted. The entry retains the CDR3 DNA only, 42 bases that are in frame from base 1. Findings and caveats that apply to the study as a whole: The quantity of clinical and demographic metadata differed by source and by participant and was supplied without curation.

The V gene is TRBV5-1 and the J gene is TRBJ2-7; no D segment can be confidently identified. The sequence was collected from a woman aged 30 to 39 with COVID-19, enrolled during active disease. Material for sequencing was peripheral blood. The CDR3 protein sequence reads: CASSLMSPSYEQYF. At the DNA level, the sequence is TGCGCCAGCAGCTTAATGAGTCCCTCCTACGAGCAGTACTTC.